This is a list of T cell receptor beta chains from one sample in a study of cytomegalovirus exposure and HLA in healthy donors. Clones were sequenced by immunoSEQ multiplex PCR, and TCRdb holds only the in-frame ones, with some missing. The repertoire holds 120,000 to 150,000 clones, with 80% as singletons. Sequencing was carried out using PBMCs. These TCRs come from a female donor in good health and CMV-seronegative. CDR3s include the opening cysteine and the closing phenylalanine or tryptophan. Fields, in order: clone size, D gene, V gene, J gene, CDR3 DNA, CDR3 protein. The D gene is left open where the match is weak. A clone size is listed for some rows: how often the clone was seen (once, few, many), or a class if it is expanded.

abundance: -; d_gene: -; v_gene: TRBV30; j_gene: TRBJ1-3; CDR3nt: TGTGCCTGGAGTGTACTTGATGGAAACACCATATATTTT; CDR3aa: CAWSVLDGNTIYF
abundance: -; d_gene: TRBD1; v_gene: TRBV6-6; j_gene: TRBJ1-2; CDR3nt: TGTGCCAGCAAGGGGGCCGATAACTATGGCTACACCTTC; CDR3aa: CASKGADNYGYTF
abundance: -; d_gene: -; v_gene: TRBV27; j_gene: TRBJ1-1; CDR3nt: TGTGCCAGCAGTTTAGGAGGGGTCATGAACACTGAAGCTTTCTTT; CDR3aa: CASSLGGVMNTEAFF
abundance: -; d_gene: TRBD1; v_gene: TRBV29-1; j_gene: TRBJ2-1; CDR3nt: TGCAGCGTTTTGGGGACAGGGGAGTTCTACAATGAGCAGTTCTTC; CDR3aa: CSVLGTGEFYNEQFF
abundance: -; d_gene: -; v_gene: TRBV27; j_gene: TRBJ2-7; CDR3nt: TGTGCCAGCAGTTTCGGGACTGGGCCCTACGAGCAGTACTTC; CDR3aa: CASSFGTGPYEQYF
abundance: -; d_gene: -; v_gene: TRBV6-6; j_gene: TRBJ2-1; CDR3nt: TGTGCCAGCATTAACGGGATTTACAATGAGCAGTTCTTC; CDR3aa: CASINGIYNEQFF
abundance: few; d_gene: -; v_gene: TRBV4-1; j_gene: TRBJ1-1; CDR3nt: TGCGCCAGCAGCCAAGCTCCAGGATCGTGGACTGAAGCTTTCTTT; CDR3aa: CASSQAPGSWTEAFF
abundance: few; d_gene: -; v_gene: TRBV5-1; j_gene: TRBJ2-5; CDR3nt: TGCGCCAGCAGCGAGTGGGCAGGGAGGTTAGGGGAGACCCAGTACTTC; CDR3aa: CASSEWAGRLGETQYF
abundance: -; d_gene: TRBD1; v_gene: TRBV5-1; j_gene: TRBJ2-3; CDR3nt: TGCGCCAGCAGCTTCGGTGCAAAGGACAGGGAAGCAGATACGCAGTATTTT; CDR3aa: CASSFGAKDREADTQYF
abundance: -; d_gene: TRBD1; v_gene: TRBV9; j_gene: TRBJ1-2; CDR3nt: TGTGCCAGCAGCCCCCCGGGACAGATCTATGGCTACACCTTC; CDR3aa: CASSPPGQIYGYTF
abundance: -; d_gene: TRBD1; v_gene: TRBV4-2; j_gene: TRBJ2-7; CDR3nt: TGTGCCAGCAGCCCAGGACAGGGGTCCTACGAGCAGTACTTC; CDR3aa: CASSPGQGSYEQYF
abundance: few; d_gene: TRBD2; v_gene: TRBV19; j_gene: TRBJ2-2; CDR3nt: TGTGCCAGTAGTATACTAAGACTAGCGGACCTGAACACCGGGGAGCTGTTTTTT; CDR3aa: CASSILRLADLNTGELFF
abundance: -; d_gene: TRBD2; v_gene: TRBV6-5; j_gene: TRBJ2-1; CDR3nt: TGTGCCAGCACCGGGACTAGCCGAGGTGAGCAGTTCTTC; CDR3aa: CASTGTSRGEQFF
abundance: -; d_gene: TRBD2; v_gene: TRBV5-1; j_gene: TRBJ2-1; CDR3nt: TGCGCCAGCAGCCCGGTCTCAAAAGCGGGAGTGAGCTCCTACAATGAGCAGTTCTTC; CDR3aa: CASSPVSKAGVSSYNEQFF
abundance: few; d_gene: TRBD2; v_gene: TRBV5-1; j_gene: TRBJ2-6; CDR3nt: TGCGCCAGCAGCGAAATGACTAGCGGGAGTTCTGGGGCCAACGTCCTGACTTTC; CDR3aa: CASSEMTSGSSGANVLTF
abundance: -; d_gene: TRBD1; v_gene: TRBV6-5; j_gene: TRBJ1-6; CDR3nt: TGTGCCAGCAGATGGACAGGGACGAATTCACCCCTCCACTTT; CDR3aa: CASRWTGTNSPLHF
abundance: -; d_gene: TRBD2; v_gene: TRBV7-3; j_gene: TRBJ2-1; CDR3nt: TGTGCCAGCAGCCAATGGACTAGCGAACACAATGAGCAGTTCTTC; CDR3aa: CASSQWTSEHNEQFF
abundance: -; d_gene: -; v_gene: TRBV10-2; j_gene: TRBJ2-7; CDR3nt: TGCGCCAGCAGTGAGTCAGGCAGGGCCGTGAACGAGCAGTACTTC; CDR3aa: CASSESGRAVNEQYF
abundance: -; d_gene: TRBD1; v_gene: TRBV28; j_gene: TRBJ2-5; CDR3nt: TGTGCCAGCAGTTTATCGGACAGGTTGGGAGAGACCCAGTACTTC; CDR3aa: CASSLSDRLGETQYF
abundance: -; d_gene: -; v_gene: TRBV29-1; j_gene: TRBJ1-1; CDR3nt: TGCAGCGTCAACTCCGGCGGGGGTGGAGCGAACACTGAAGCTTTCTTT; CDR3aa: CSVNSGGGGANTEAFF
abundance: -; d_gene: TRBD1; v_gene: TRBV27; j_gene: TRBJ2-7; CDR3nt: TGTGCCAGCAGTTACAGGGGGCGCGGAGTGTTCCACGAGCAGTACTTC; CDR3aa: CASSYRGRGVFHEQYF
abundance: -; d_gene: TRBD1; v_gene: TRBV5-4; j_gene: TRBJ2-2; CDR3nt: TGTGCCAGCAGCGTAACGACAGGGTTCGCCGGGGAGCTGTTTTTT; CDR3aa: CASSVTTGFAGELFF
abundance: -; d_gene: -; v_gene: TRBV5-1; j_gene: TRBJ2-5; CDR3nt: TGCGCCAGCAGCATACGGTCGGGAGAGACCCAGTACTTC; CDR3aa: CASSIRSGETQYF
abundance: -; d_gene: -; v_gene: TRBV27; j_gene: TRBJ1-5; CDR3nt: TGTGCCAGCAGTTTGCAGGGCATGGGTCAGCCCCAGCATTTT; CDR3aa: CASSLQGMGQPQHF
abundance: -; d_gene: -; v_gene: TRBV28; j_gene: TRBJ2-3; CDR3nt: TGTGCCAGCAGTTTTGAGGGCGGCACAGATACGCAGTATTTT; CDR3aa: CASSFEGGTDTQYF
abundance: -; d_gene: TRBD2; v_gene: TRBV29-1; j_gene: TRBJ2-3; CDR3nt: TGCAGCGACCCTTGGCGGGAGGGCCTGGATACGCAGTATTTT; CDR3aa: CSDPWREGLDTQYF
abundance: -; d_gene: -; v_gene: TRBV18; j_gene: TRBJ1-3; CDR3nt: TGTGCCAGCTCACCCCGTGGAGAGGTCTCTGGAAACACCATATATTTT; CDR3aa: CASSPRGEVSGNTIYF
abundance: few; d_gene: -; v_gene: TRBV1; j_gene: TRBJ1-4; CDR3nt: TGCACCAGCAGCCAACCACTGGCTAATGAAAAACTGTTTTTT; CDR3aa: CTSSQPLANEKLFF